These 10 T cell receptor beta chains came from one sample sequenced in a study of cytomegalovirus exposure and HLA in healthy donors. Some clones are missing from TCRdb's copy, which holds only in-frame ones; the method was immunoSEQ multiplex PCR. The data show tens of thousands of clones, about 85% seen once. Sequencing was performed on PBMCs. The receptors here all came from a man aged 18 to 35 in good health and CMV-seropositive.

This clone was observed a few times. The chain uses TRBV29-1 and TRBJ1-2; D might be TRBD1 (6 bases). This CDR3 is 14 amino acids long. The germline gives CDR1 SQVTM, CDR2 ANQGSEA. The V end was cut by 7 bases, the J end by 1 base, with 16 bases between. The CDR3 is CSDLGQGSNYGYTF. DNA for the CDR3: TGCAGCGATCTCGGGCAGGGGAGTAACTATGGCTACACCTTC.

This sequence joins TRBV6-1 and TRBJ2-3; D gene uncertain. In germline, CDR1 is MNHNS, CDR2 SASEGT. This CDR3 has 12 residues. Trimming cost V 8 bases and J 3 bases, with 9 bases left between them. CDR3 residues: CASGWATDTQYF. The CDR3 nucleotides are TGTGCCAGCGGATGGGCTACAGATACGCAGTATTTT.

CDR3 protein: CASSLEGEAFF. CDR3 bases: TGTGCCAGCAGTCTCGAGGGTGAAGCTTTCTTT. The chain has TRBV6-6 and TRBJ1-1; D is ambiguous. The length of the CDR3 is 11 residues. The V end lost 5 bases, the J end lost 7 bases, and 8 bases lay between the germline ends. Germline V lookup: CDR1 MNHNY, CDR2 SVGAGI (reference sequence).

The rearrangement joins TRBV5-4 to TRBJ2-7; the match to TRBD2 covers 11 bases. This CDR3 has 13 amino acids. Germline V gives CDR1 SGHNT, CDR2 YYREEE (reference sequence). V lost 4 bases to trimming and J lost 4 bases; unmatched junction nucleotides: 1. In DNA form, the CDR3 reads TGTGCCAGCAGCACTAGCGGGAGATACGAGCAGTACTTC. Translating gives CASSTSGRYEQYF.

The CDR3 bases are TGCAGCGTTGAACACCCGGGACAGCTAAACTATGGCTACACCTTC. It codes for CSVEHPGQLNYGYTF. V and J are TRBV29-1 and TRBJ1-2, with 7 bases identical to TRBD1. The CDR3 covers 15 residues. V shed 2 bases and J 2 bases; nucleotides not matched to a gene: 8. Looked up from germline, CDR1 is SQVTM and CDR2 is ANQGSEA.

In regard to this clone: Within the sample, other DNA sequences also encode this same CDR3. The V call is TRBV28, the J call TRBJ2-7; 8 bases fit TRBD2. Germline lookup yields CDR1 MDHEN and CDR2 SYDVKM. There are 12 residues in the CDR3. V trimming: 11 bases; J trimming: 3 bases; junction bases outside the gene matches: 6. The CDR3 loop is CASGTRIYEQYF. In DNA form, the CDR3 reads TGTGCCTCGGGGACTAGAATCTACGAGCAGTACTTC.

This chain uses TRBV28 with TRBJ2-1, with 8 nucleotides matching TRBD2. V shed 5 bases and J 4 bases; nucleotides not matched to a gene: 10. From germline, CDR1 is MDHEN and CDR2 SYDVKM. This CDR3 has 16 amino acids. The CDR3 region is CASSPNALAVYNEQFF. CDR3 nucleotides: TGTGCCAGCAGTCCCAATGCACTAGCGGTATACAATGAGCAGTTCTTC.

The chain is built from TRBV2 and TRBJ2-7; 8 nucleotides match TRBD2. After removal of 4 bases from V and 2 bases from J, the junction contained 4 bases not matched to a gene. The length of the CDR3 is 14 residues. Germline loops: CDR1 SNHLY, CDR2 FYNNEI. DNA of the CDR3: TGTGCCAGCAGTGTTGCGGGAGGCCCCTACGAGCAGTACTTC. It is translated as CASSVAGGPYEQYF.

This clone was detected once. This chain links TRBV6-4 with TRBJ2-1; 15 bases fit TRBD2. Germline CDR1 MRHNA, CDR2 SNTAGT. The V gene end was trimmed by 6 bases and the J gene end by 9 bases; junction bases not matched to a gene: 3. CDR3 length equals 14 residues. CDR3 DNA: TGTGCCAGCAGCGGGACTAGCGGGAGGTCTGAGCAGTTCTTC. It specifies CASSGTSGRSEQFF.

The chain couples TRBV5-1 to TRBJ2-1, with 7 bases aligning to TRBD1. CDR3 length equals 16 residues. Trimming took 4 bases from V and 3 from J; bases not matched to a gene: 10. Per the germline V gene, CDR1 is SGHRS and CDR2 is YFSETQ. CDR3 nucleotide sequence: TGCGCCAGCAGCCGGACAGGCCAAGAGGGCTACAATGAGCAGTTCTTC. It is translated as CASSRTGQEGYNEQFF.